This TCR beta chain was observed in a study of response to subunit inactivated influenza vaccine. There are many counts of this clonotype. The antigen remains unidentified. In TCRdb, the RT-PCR reads were re-called with MiXCR into one record per CDR3 protein. Of roughly 780,000 distinct CDR3 sequences in the sample, 15% to 20% are singletons; the top ten hold around 9.9%. The CDR3 is made up of 13 amino acids. The V and J ends lost 2 bases and 5 bases respectively, with 9 bases between them. Whole-study results and caveats: After each seasonal influenza vaccination, few new T cells are recruited, the authors suggested.

Source: PBMCs from blood, taken around 5 days after vaccination. This TCR was recovered from a man between 45 and 60 years old who received an inactivated influenza vaccine. The rearrangement joins TRBV12-3 or TRBV12-4 to TRBJ2-5; maybe TRBD2 (6 bases). CDR3 DNA sequence: TGTGCCAGCAGTTTACGCGGGGTGGAGACCCAGTACTTC. Encoded protein: CASSLRGVETQYF.